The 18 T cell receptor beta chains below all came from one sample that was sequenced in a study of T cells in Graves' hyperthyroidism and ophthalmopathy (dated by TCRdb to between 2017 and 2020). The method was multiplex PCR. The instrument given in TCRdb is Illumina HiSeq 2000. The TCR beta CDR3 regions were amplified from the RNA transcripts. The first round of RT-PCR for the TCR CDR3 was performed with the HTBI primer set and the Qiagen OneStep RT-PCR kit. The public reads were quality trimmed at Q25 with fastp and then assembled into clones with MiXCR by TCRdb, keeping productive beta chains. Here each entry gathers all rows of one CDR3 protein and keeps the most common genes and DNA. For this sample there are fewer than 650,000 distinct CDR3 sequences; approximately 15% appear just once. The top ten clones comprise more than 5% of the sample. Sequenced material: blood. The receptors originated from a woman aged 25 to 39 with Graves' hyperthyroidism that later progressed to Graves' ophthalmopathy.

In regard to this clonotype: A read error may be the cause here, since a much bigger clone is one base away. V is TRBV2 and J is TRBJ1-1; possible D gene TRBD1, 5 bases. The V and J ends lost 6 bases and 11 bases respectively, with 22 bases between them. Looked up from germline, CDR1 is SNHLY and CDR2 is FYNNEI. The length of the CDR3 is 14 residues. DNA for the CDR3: TGTGCCAGCAGGAGCCGGGGGGGGGTATGGGGGGCTTTCTTT. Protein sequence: CASRSRGGVWGAFF.

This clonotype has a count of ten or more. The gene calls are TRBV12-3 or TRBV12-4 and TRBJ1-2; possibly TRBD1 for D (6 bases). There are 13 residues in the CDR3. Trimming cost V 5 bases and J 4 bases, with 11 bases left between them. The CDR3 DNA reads TGTGCCAGCAGTCTGCAGGGGCCCTATGGCTACACCTTC. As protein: CASSLQGPYGYTF.

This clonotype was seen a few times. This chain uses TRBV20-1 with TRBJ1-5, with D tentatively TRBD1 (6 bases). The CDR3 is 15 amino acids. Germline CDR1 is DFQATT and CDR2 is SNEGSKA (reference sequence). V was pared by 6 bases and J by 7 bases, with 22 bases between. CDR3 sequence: CSAPLGGGLGQPQHF. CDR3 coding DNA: TGCAGTGCCCCCCTCGGGGGCGGTCTCGGGCAGCCCCAGCATTTT.

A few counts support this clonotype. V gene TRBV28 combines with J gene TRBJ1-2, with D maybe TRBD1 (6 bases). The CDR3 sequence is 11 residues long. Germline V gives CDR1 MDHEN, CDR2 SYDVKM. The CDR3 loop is CAAGDYYGYTF. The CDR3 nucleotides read TGTGCTGCAGGGGACTACTATGGCTACACCTTC.

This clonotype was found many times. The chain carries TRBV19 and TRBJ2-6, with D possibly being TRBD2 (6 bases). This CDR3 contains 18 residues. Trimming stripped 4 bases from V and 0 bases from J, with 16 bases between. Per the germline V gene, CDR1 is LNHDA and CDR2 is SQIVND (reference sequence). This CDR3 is CASSTLPGLGSGANVLTF. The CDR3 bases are TGTGCCAGTAGTACTCTTCCGGGACTTGGCTCTGGGGCCAACGTCCTGACTTTC.

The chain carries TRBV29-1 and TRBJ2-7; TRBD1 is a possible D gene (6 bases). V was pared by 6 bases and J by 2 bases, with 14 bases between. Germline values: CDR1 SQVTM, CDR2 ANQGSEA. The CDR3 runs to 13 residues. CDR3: CSVRRQAPYEQYF. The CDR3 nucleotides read TGCAGCGTCCGACGACAGGCCCCCTACGAGCAGTACTTC.

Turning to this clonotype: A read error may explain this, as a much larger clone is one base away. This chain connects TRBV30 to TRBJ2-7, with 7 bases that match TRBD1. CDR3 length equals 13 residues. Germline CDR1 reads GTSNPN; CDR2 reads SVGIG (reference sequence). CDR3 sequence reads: CAWRSDRLYEPYF. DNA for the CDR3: TGTGCCTGGAGATCGGACAGGCTGTACGAGCCGTACTTC.

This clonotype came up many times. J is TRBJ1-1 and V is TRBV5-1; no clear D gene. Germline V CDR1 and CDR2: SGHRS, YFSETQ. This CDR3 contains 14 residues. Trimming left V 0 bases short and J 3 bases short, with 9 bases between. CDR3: CASSLDEGYTEAFF. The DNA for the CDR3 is TGCGCCAGCAGCTTGGATGAAGGGTACACTGAAGCTTTCTTT.

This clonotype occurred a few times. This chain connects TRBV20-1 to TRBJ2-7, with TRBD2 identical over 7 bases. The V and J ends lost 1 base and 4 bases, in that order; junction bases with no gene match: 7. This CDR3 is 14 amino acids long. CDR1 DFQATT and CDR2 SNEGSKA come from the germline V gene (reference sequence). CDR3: CSARVAASGYEQYF. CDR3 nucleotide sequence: TGCAGTGCTAGAGTAGCGGCTAGCGGATACGAGCAGTACTTC.

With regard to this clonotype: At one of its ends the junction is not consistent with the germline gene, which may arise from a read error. In nucleotides, the CDR3 is TGTGCCAACAGTCCCGGACAGGGTTACCGCTACACCTTC. Amino acids: CANSPGQGYRYTF. V gene TRBV6-1 combines with J gene TRBJ1-2; 8 nucleotides match TRBD1. The CDR3 has 13 residues. Germline lookup yields CDR1 MNHNS and CDR2 SASEGT.

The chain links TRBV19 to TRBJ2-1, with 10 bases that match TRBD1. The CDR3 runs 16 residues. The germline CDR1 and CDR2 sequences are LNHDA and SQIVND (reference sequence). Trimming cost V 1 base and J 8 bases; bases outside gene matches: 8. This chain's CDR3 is CASSIGGTGVAYEQFF. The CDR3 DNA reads TGTGCCAGTAGTATAGGCGGGACAGGGGTTGCCTATGAGCAGTTCTTC.

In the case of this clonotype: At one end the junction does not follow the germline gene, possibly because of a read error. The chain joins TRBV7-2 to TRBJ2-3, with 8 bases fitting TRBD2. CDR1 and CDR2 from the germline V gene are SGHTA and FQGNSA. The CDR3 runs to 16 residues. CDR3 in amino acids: CVSSLGVAGPTDTQYF. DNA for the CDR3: TGTGTCAGCAGCTTAGGTGTAGCGGGGCCCACAGATACGCAGTATTTT.

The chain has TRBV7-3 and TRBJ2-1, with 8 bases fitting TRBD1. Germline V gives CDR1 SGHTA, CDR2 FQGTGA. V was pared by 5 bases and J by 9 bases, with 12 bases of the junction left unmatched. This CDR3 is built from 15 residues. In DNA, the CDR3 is TGTGCCAGCAGCCCGAGTGGACAGGGAAGTACTGAGCAGTTCTTC. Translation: CASSPSGQGSTEQFF.

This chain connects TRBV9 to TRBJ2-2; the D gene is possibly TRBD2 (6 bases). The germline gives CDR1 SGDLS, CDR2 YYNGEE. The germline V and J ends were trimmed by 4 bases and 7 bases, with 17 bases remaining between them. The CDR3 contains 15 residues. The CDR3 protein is CASSLRTNPDGELFF. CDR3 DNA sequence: TGTGCCAGCAGCCTTAGGACTAATCCGGACGGGGAGCTGTTTTTT.

CDR3 sequence: CASSQLKNGALETQYF. CDR3 bases: TGTGCCAGCAGCCAACTTAAAAACGGGGCCCTGGAGACCCAGTACTTC. The rearrangement joins TRBV4-2 to TRBJ2-5; tentatively, D is TRBD1 or TRBD2 (5 bases each). This CDR3 region has 16 residues. With 2 bases removed from V and 5 bases from J, the gap between germline ends came to 18 bases. Germline V CDR1 and CDR2: LGHNA, YNFKEQ.

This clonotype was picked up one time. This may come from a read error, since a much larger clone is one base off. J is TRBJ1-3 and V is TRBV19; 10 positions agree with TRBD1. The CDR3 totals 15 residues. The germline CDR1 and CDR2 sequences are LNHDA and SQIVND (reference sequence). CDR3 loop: CASSLFWTGGNTTYF. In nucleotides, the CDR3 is TGTGCCAGTAGTCTTTTCTGGACAGGGGGAAACACCACATATTTT.

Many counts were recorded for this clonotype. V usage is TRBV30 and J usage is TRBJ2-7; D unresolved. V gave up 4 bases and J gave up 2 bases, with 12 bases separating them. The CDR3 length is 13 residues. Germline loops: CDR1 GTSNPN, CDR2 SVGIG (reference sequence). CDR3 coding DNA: TGTGCCTGGATTAGTTGGGAAACCTACGAGCAGTACTTC. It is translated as CAWISWETYEQYF.

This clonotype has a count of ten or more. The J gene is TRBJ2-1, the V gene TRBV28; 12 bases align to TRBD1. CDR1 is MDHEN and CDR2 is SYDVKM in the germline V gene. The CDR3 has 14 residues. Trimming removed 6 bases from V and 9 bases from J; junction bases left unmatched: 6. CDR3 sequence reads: CASSPGQGASEQFF. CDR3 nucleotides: TGTGCCAGCAGCCCGGGACAGGGGGCATCTGAGCAGTTCTTC.